This note documents a single TCR beta chain sequence. The antigen it recognizes is unknown. No much larger clonotype is one base removed from it; base qualities were not supplied. V was cut back by 5 bases and J by 0 bases, leaving a gap of 8 bases between them. The CDR3 contains 14 residues, cysteine and phenylalanine counted. Only the CDR3 portion is preserved as DNA: 42 bases, with reading frame beginning at the first base. CDR1 MNHEY and CDR2 SVGAGI were looked up in the germline V gene. This sample is part of a study of blood T cell repertoires in COVID-19 (dated by TCRdb to about 2020). Study-wide context: Samples covering the acute and convalescent phases of COVID-19 were provided by collaborators in the United States, Italy and Spain. A freely available public database, intended as a resource for researchers studying the immune response to SARS-CoV-2, is where the repertoires were released. Deeply sampled blood TCRbeta repertoires from subjects exposed to, actively infected with, or recovered from COVID-19 were included in the dataset. The sample metadata nearly always contained a de-identified subject ID, COVID-19 status, age in years and sex. Where available, HLA class I and class II types were taken from metadata supplied by the sample provider and were not determined by assay-based typing. The samples were drawn from the first 160 participants of the ongoing ImmuneRACE study and from 950 to 1,500 subjects provided by 6 global collaborators. The material from the prospective study consisted of cDNA or gDNA derived from T cells, B-cell-depleted T cells, or PBMCs. On the study overall, not on this receptor specifically: How much clinical and demographic metadata was included differed by source and by participant, and the metadata was provided uncurated.

TCRbeta CDR3 regions were amplified from genomic DNA by means of the immunoSEQ Assay, a bias-controlled multiplex PCR. In the source study's methods: The number of nucleated cells in each sample was estimated from the amplification of reference gene primers within the assay. To quantify the absolute abundance of each unique TCRbeta CDR3 rearrangement, sequence reads were collapsed and filtered. For each sample, productive Simpson clonality was calculated as the square root of Simpson's diversity index over productive rearrangements. The clones in this table, taken by TCRdb from immuneACCESS, are in-frame only. Not every clone is retained; where verified, under half of the shortfall comes from an unresolved V gene, and the cause of the rest is unknown. V and J calls and clone size follow that table, whereas D and trimming were derived from the DNA. The sample yields 150,000 to 200,000 clones; approximately 90% were counted once. The biggest ten clones account for 4% to 5% of the sample.

Whole blood was collected in K2EDTA tubes by collaborating institutions according to the institutions' own protocols. For TCRbeta analysis, collaborators shipped samples as frozen whole blood, isolated PBMCs, or DNA extracted from either of those sample types. The source material was peripheral blood. The clonotype comes from a human donor in a cohort sampled during active COVID-19. The V gene is TRBV6-5 and the J gene is TRBJ1-3; TRBD1 is a weak D gene call, 5 bases matching. The CDR3 sequence is CASSQGYSGNTIYF. The DNA is as follows: TGTGCCAGCAGTCAGGGCTACTCTGGAAACACCATATATTTT.